This note documents a single T cell receptor beta chain sequence. This clone was counted a few times. This receptor's antigen is unknown. No quality values exist for individual bases; no much larger clone is one base distant. Libraries were made using the immunoSEQ multiplex PCR assay. For the multiplex PCR, a mixture combining 60 forward primers for TCR Vbeta segments and 13 reverse primers for TCR Jbeta segments was used. The CDR3 region of rearranged TCR beta genes was amplified from genomic DNA by a multiplex PCR assay. On the Illumina HiSeq System, the amplified TCR beta libraries were sequenced as 87-base-pair reads. On the study's bioinformatics: Across the 600 to 700 repertoires, a later analysis counted approximately 75 million unique TCR beta chains, 9 million to 14 million of which were shared by at least two donors. Raw reads were error-corrected and collapsed into unique sequences with a nearest-neighbor algorithm that merged closely related sequences to remove PCR and sequencing errors. To assign V, D and J gene segments, CDR3 sequences were aligned to IMGT reference sequences. For a sequence to be retained, a match of at least six nucleotides was required to both a V gene segment and a J gene segment. A rearrangement was called productive if the CDR3 had no stop codons and remained in frame with V and J, and every other rearrangement was called non-productive. Following IMGT convention, CDR3 was defined as the stretch from the second conserved V-encoded cysteine to the conserved J-encoded phenylalanine. The earlier analysis of 500 to 600 of the donors excluded sequences that lacked an unambiguous match to a single V gene segment. An earlier analysis of a few hundred of the donors classified V segments as functional when productive rearrangements were above 56.7% and as segregating when the standard deviation between donors was above 5%. A statistical classification framework was built to diagnose cytomegalovirus status from the catalog of TCR beta chain sequences. V and J gene assignment, in a later analysis, came from comparing TCR nucleotide sequences with IMGT/GENE-DB human TR gene sequences. In a later analysis, CDR3 sequences and most-parsimonious VDJ recombination scenarios were assigned using the TCRdist pipeline. In a later analysis, each TCR beta chain was defined by its CDR3 amino acid sequence together with its V-gene family, and reads lacking a unique V-gene family were excluded. A later analysis removed 600 or so highly shared, low-generation-probability nucleotide sequences to deal with suspected cross-contamination and a sequencing artifact. In a later analysis, a clonal expansion index for each public chain was calculated from normalized within-repertoire ranks of inferred template counts. In a later analysis, generation probabilities were computed with a VDJ recombination model fitted to out-of-frame rearrangements, and the resulting probabilities were checked against IGoR. Hypergeometric tests were used in a later analysis to score TCR-TCR, TCR-HLA and TCR-CMV co-occurrence, with a repertoire-size bias correction applied to the TCR pairs. In a later analysis, false discovery rates were estimated by permuting HLA or CMV assignments 20 times. In a later analysis, co-occurring TCRs were grouped using DBSCAN, with TCRdist sequence similarity added in when clustering inside HLA-allele-positive subsets. For co-occurrence clustering, repertoires with fewer than 30,000 or more than 120,000 public chains were excluded, along with 4 to 6 repertoires with anomalous nucleotide sharing. This is the immuneACCESS table as TCRdb keeps it, with only in-frame sequences that have V and J called. A part of the clones is gone; compared with another copy, unresolved V genes explain less than half, and the rest is unexplained. V and J calls and clone size are as listed in that table; D and trimming were resolved from the DNA. The sample table lists about 77,000 clones, 75% to 80% of them with a count of one. The leading ten clones occupy around 4.2% of the sample.

These data come from a study of cytomegalovirus exposure and HLA in healthy donors (dated by TCRdb to about 2017). Context from the whole study: In an earlier analysis of 587 of the donors, about 270 Gb of sequence data and 117 million unique TCR beta sequences from about 180 million T cells were reported. The T cell repertoires of 670 or so subjects were profiled by immunosequencing and related to cytomegalovirus serostatus. A handful of DR-DQ haplotypes were handled as single units for association and clustering because linkage in the cohort was strong. Approximately 310 gigabases of sequencing data and some 85 million unique TCR sequences were included in an early release covering 500 to 750 HLA-typed donors. Donor age, sex, ethnicity and CMV serostatus were compiled together with the repertoire data. On average, about 200,000 unique TCR beta nucleotide sequences were sequenced per donor among more than 350 genotyped donors of the cohort, with roughly 19% of those sequences being non-productive. Class I and class II HLA loci were covered by the typing at four-digit resolution. To decide whether each TCR beta V gene segment behaved as functional or pseudogenic, an earlier analysis of some 570 of the donors relied on high-throughput TCR beta sequencing. In a later genetic analysis, genome-wide SNP genotypes for about 55% of the 666 donors were used, and that subset was treated as a discovery cohort. Typing coverage differed by locus: A, B, C, DRB1 and DQB1 were typed in about 620-640 donors, DQA1 in approximately 520, DPA1 in over 600, and DPB1 in 450 to 490. Of the 300 to 500 genotyped donors, less than 90% were placed in the genetic ancestry cluster associated with self-reported Caucasian donors. Rather than drawing on any new phenotypic data, the later analysis identified candidate immune exposures from TCR beta sequences and the way those sequences occurred across donors. To study patterns of TCR occurrence, a later analysis re-analyzed previously published TCR beta repertoires from 600 to 750 donors and added high-resolution HLA genotyping. Along with the roughly 700-subject first cohort, a separate validation cohort of over 90 different subjects was used. The study aimed to test whether signatures of past pathogen exposure could be identified by cataloging public T cell receptors. All discovery cohort repertoires had been generated using a single sequencing platform. High-throughput TCR immunosequencing, statistical association of individual TCRs with disease status, and machine learning were combined to predict cytomegalovirus infection status. What the research found in general, with its limitations: A later analysis reported that several top co-occurrence clusters appeared linked to parvovirus B19, influenza, CMV and Epstein-Barr virus. Assigning TCR associations to individual alleles was difficult when HLA alleles, especially DR and DQ, strongly co-occurred. A cluster of highly shared sequence variants was judged likely to represent a technical artifact of the sequencing pipeline. The earlier analysis of some 540 of the donors excluded about 16 rarely observed V segments, including chromosome 9 orphons, because counts were too low. Most TCR sequences were observed very rarely across donors, whereas some public TCRs were present in many individuals. Some IMGT-functional V segments, including TRBV6-2 and TRBV6-3, could not be told apart with the 87-base-pair reads, so those segments were excluded. A few of the identified cytomegalovirus-associated TCR beta chains were confirmed in vitro to be specific for cytomegalovirus antigens. A further reported finding was that TCR beta sequences accurately predicted the HLA-A and HLA-B alleles for most subjects in the first cohort. A later genetic analysis reported fewer N-insertions in productive TCRs among donors in an Asian-associated ancestry cluster than the approximately 700-donor mean. A total of fewer than 200 TCR beta chains were listed by the study as associated with cytomegalovirus. For the cohort, immune exposure information was limited to CMV serostatus. Linkage disequilibrium might explain the correlated functional status among segregating V segments, but an unknown experimental factor could not be ruled out. The classifier was reported to diagnose cytomegalovirus status with high specificity and sensitivity in both the original cohort and the validation cohort. This cohort had only TCR beta chains sequenced, and the lack of alpha or paired-chain data limited which features could be detected. According to a later analysis, TCR association rates differed among HLA loci, with DRB1 alleles showing the most associated TCRs and HLA-C alleles showing the fewest. The presence/absence analyses assumed that sequencing depth was roughly uniform across donors, and that assumption may not be true. A later analysis found that most CMV-associated TCR beta chains appeared HLA-restricted, with HLA associations seemingly driven largely by CMV exposure. V-gene and J-gene trimming of TCR beta chains was associated with a missense DCLRE1C variant in a later genetic analysis, and the association was replicated in an independent cohort. In an earlier analysis of fewer than 700 of the donors, most TCR beta V segments appeared in productive rearrangements about 90% or about 30% of the time, broadly matching IMGT annotations. According to the authors, the approach could potentially be generalized to other disease states and immunological phenotypes. In a later analysis, HLA-associated TCR beta chains were found to be more clonally expanded and to have lower generation probabilities than equally common non-associated chains. In a later analysis, 15,000 to 20,000 TCR beta sequences were associated with specific HLA alleles at a false discovery rate of 0.05. HLA typing was unavailable for some donors at each locus, so association tests used only the typed subset.

The CDR3 sequence holds 15 residues, the cysteine and phenylalanine included. Just the 45-base CDR3 DNA is kept, in frame starting at base 1. Germline trimming amounts to 6 bases on V and 5 bases on J, with 10 as the count of junction bases outside the gene matches. For CDR1 and CDR2, the germline V gene lists SGHTA and FQGNSA. The cohort comprised more than 550 healthy bone marrow donors. Cohort members were all nominally healthy when sampled, although unrecorded immune exposures were likely present. The donor tested CMV seronegative and was one of the 352 seronegative cohort members. A peripheral blood sample was provided by each donor, and peripheral blood mononuclear cells were used for TCR beta sequencing. Genomic DNA extraction from the blood cell samples was performed with the Qiagen DNeasy Blood Extraction Kit.

This sequence originates from a man between 40 and 49 years old in good health and CMV-seronegative. The rearranged chain carries TRBV7-2 and TRBJ2-3; a stretch of 8 junction bases matches TRBD2. Sample: PBMCs. The sequenced DNA is TGTGCCAGCAGATCAGGGTTAGCGGGGAAAGATACGCAGTATTTT. Translated, it reads CASRSGLAGKDTQYF.